These 29 T cell receptor beta chains were all obtained from the same sample, sequenced in a study of T cells after yellow fever vaccination. TCRdb processed the 5' RACE reads anew with MiXCR; each CDR3 protein has one entry. The table has 600,000 to 750,000 distinct CDR3 sequences, about 12% seen once; the top ten hold about 16%. The starting material was PBMCs, obtained on the day of the yellow fever booster vaccination. The receptors originated from a man aged 25-45 years who received the YFV17D yellow fever vaccine.

The V gene is TRBV4-2, the J gene TRBJ1-4; perhaps TRBD1 as D (5 bases). This CDR3 is built from 14 residues. Germline-derived CDR1 and CDR2 are LGHNA and YNFKEQ. V lost 1 base, J lost 5 bases, and 8 bases lay in between. CDR3 DNA sequence: TGTGCCAGCAGCCAAGCAGGGTCGAATGAAAAACTGTTTTTT. It codes for CASSQAGSNEKLFF.

Comments on this clonotype: No DNA is shown, since the ends of the CDR3 on it are uncertain; the CDR3 is the one TCRdb lists. The chain couples TRBV23-1 to TRBJ1-4; no check of the table's D call, TRBD1, against the DNA was made. TRBV23-1 is marked as an open reading frame, function uncertain. From its first to its last residue, the CDR3 has 16 amino acids. The CDR3 reads CASSQNGGTGRKNCFF.

V is TRBV30 and J is TRBJ2-7; no definite D call. The CDR3 sequence is 16 residues long. Trimming took 3 bases from V and 2 from J, leaving 20 bases between them. The germline CDR1 and CDR2 sequences are GTSNPN and SVGIG (reference sequence). CDR3 DNA sequence: TGTGCCTGGAGACTGTTTGCAGCCAACTCGGCCTACGAGCAGTACTTC. It codes for CAWRLFAANSAYEQYF.

This clonotype showed up many times. V and J are TRBV7-2 and TRBJ2-7; D not certain. CDR3 length equals 13 residues. V dropped 1 base and J dropped 7 bases, with 11 bases sitting between them. Germline V lookup: CDR1 SGHTA, CDR2 FQGNSA. CDR3 nucleotides: TGTGCCAGCAGCTTAGGTAGCTGGGTGGAGCAGTACTTC. Translation gives CASSLGSWVEQYF.

The chain links TRBV12-3 or TRBV12-4 to TRBJ2-7, with 9 bases matching TRBD2. The ends lost 1 base at V and 3 bases at J; junction bases unmatched: 4. The CDR3 is 15 amino acids. CDR3 amino acids: CASSLGAGGIYEQYF. CDR3 DNA: TGTGCCAGCAGTTTAGGGGCGGGAGGGATCTACGAGCAGTACTTC.

This chain links TRBV5-1 with TRBJ2-7; D is unclear. V was clipped by 4 bases and J by 0 bases, with 17 bases between them. This CDR3 spans 16 amino acids. Germline CDR1 reads SGHRS; CDR2 reads YFSETQ. Here the CDR3 reads CASSQVPIMSSYEQYF. The CDR3 DNA reads as TGCGCCAGCAGCCAGGTCCCCATAATGAGCTCCTACGAGCAGTACTTC.

The gene calls are TRBV20-1 and TRBJ1-1; D gene unclear. The V gene's germline CDR1 is DFQATT and CDR2 SNEGSKA (reference sequence). Deletions cut 1 base from V and 0 bases from J, with 9 bases between. The CDR3 is made up of 14 amino acids. CDR3 DNA sequence: TGCAGTGCTAGAGGGCCAAGCATGAACACTGAAGCTTTCTTT. This codes for CSARGPSMNTEAFF.

There are a few counts of this clonotype. V is TRBV6-5 and J is TRBJ2-1; no firm D call. The CDR3 sequence is 11 residues long. CDR1 is MNHEY, CDR2 SVGAGI, per germline. V was cut by 7 bases and J by 6 bases, with 7 bases left in between. The DNA for the CDR3 is TGTGCCAGCAAACAAGGCAATGAGCAGTTCTTC. Its protein is CASKQGNEQFF.

This clonotype occurred many times. The CDR3: CASSPSGKGSEQFF. The CDR3 DNA reads as TGTGCCAGCAGCCCTAGCGGGAAGGGGAGTGAGCAGTTCTTC. The V call is TRBV3-1, the J call TRBJ2-1; the match to TRBD2 covers 9 bases. This CDR3 has 14 amino acids. The junction had 7 bases not matched to a gene; V was cut back by 4 bases and J by 9 bases. CDR1 is LGHDT, CDR2 YNNKEL, per germline (reference sequence).

V gene TRBV5-5 combines with J gene TRBJ2-1; 7 nucleotides match TRBD1. The CDR3 runs 14 residues. J lost 2 bases, V lost 4 bases, and 3 bases had no gene match. The germline gives CDR1 SGHKS, CDR2 YYEKEE (reference sequence). In DNA form, the CDR3 reads TGTGCCAGCAGCCGGGACAGTCCCTACAATGAGCAGTTCTTC. Its protein is CASSRDSPYNEQFF.

This clonotype was seen repeatedly, ten times or more. The rearrangement joins TRBV5-1 to TRBJ2-7; 11 bases agree with TRBD1. With V trimmed by 3 bases and J by 4 bases, 3 bases remained unmatched. This CDR3 spans 14 amino acids. Germline CDR1 and CDR2: SGHRS and YFSETQ. CDR3 in amino acids: CASSSGTGGYEQYF. In DNA, the CDR3 is TGCGCCAGCAGCTCCGGGACAGGGGGATACGAGCAGTACTTC.

The chain has TRBV18 and TRBJ1-5; no clear D. Trimming pared 10 bases from V and 6 bases from J, leaving 16 bases between. CDR3 length: 13 residues. Germline CDR1 KGHSH, CDR2 LQKENI. This CDR3 reads CATTPGRGQPQHF. CDR3 DNA: TGTGCCACCACCCCGGGTCGAGGTCAGCCCCAGCATTTT.

This chain connects TRBV5-1 to TRBJ2-7; D not certain. V was clipped by 1 base and J by 0 bases, with 8 bases between them. This CDR3 comprises 14 residues. The germline V gene has CDR1 SGHRS and CDR2 YFSETQ. Here the CDR3 DNA reads TGCGCCAGCAGCTTGCAACGCAGCTCCTACGAGCAGTACTTC. As protein: CASSLQRSSYEQYF.

This clonotype came up a few times. V gene TRBV6-5 combines with J gene TRBJ2-4, with TRBD2 matching 10 bases. Germline CDR1 and CDR2: MNHEY and SVGAGI. With V trimmed by 4 bases and J by 3 bases, 15 bases remained unmatched. CDR3 length: 19 residues. The CDR3 here is CASSSLAGEVDWGKNIQYF. CDR3 coding DNA: TGTGCCAGCAGTTCTCTAGCGGGAGAGGTAGATTGGGGCAAAAACATTCAGTACTTC.

The chain couples TRBV24-1 to TRBJ2-5; 7 positions agree with TRBD1. Unmatched junction bases numbered 4, after V lost 3 bases and J lost 4 bases. This CDR3 has 14 amino acids. Germline CDR1 reads KGHDR; CDR2 reads SFDVKD. CDR3 amino acids: CATSDSQGVETQYF. The DNA for the CDR3 is TGTGCCACCAGTGATAGCCAGGGGGTAGAGACCCAGTACTTC.

V and J are TRBV29-1 and TRBJ2-3; D gene ambiguous. The CDR3 has 12 residues. Trimming removed 5 bases at V and 4 bases at J, with 10 bases between. CDR1 is SQVTM, CDR2 ANQGSEA, per germline. CDR3 amino acids: CSVSPVADTQYF. The CDR3 DNA reads TGCAGCGTTTCTCCCGTCGCAGATACGCAGTATTTT.

V usage is TRBV19 and J usage is TRBJ1-1; D may be TRBD1 (5 bases). Germline CDR1 LNHDA, CDR2 SQIVND (reference sequence). The CDR3 runs to 15 residues. Trimming took 5 bases from V and 5 from J, leaving 18 bases between them. The CDR3 is CASSVRGLGVTEAFF. CDR3 nucleotide sequence: TGTGCCAGTAGTGTCCGGGGCTTAGGTGTGACTGAAGCTTTCTTT.

The J gene is TRBJ2-7, the V gene TRBV6-5; no reliable D call. Germline CDR1 and CDR2: MNHEY and SVGAGI. The V and J ends lost 4 bases and 8 bases respectively, with 12 bases between them. The CDR3 is 12 amino acids. CDR3 sequence: CASSSDLHKQYF. In DNA, the CDR3 is TGTGCCAGCAGTTCCGACCTACATAAGCAGTACTTC.

This clonotype was detected only a few times. The chain recombines TRBV12-3 or TRBV12-4 with TRBJ2-1, with D perhaps TRBD1 (6 bases). V was clipped by 0 bases and J by 4 bases, with 7 bases between them. The CDR3 has 14 amino acids. The CDR3 DNA sequence: TGTGCCAGCAGTTTAGCGGACAGATACAATGAGCAGTTCTTC. It yields the protein CASSLADRYNEQFF.

The chain recombines TRBV7-2 with TRBJ2-4; TRBD1 matches at 10 bases. This CDR3 is built from 17 residues. Germline values: CDR1 SGHTA, CDR2 FQGNSA. The junction had 7 bases not matched to a gene; V was cut back by 5 bases and J by 0 bases. The CDR3 nucleotides read TGTGCCAGCAGCCCAGGACAGGGGGGATTAGCCAAAAACATTCAGTACTTC. It is translated as CASSPGQGGLAKNIQYF.

The chain has TRBV15 and TRBJ2-1, with no clear D. There are 13 residues in the CDR3. Germline-derived CDR1 and CDR2 are LNHNV and YYDKDF (reference sequence). Trimming removed 2 bases from V and 7 bases from J, with 9 bases in between. CDR3 sequence: CATSRLLENEQFF. CDR3 in DNA: TGTGCCACCAGCAGATTACTCGAAAATGAGCAGTTCTTC.

This clonotype came up a few times. This chain links TRBV7-2 with TRBJ2-7; D perhaps matches TRBD2 (5 bases). The germline V gene encodes CDR1 SGHTA and CDR2 FQGNSA. The V end was cut by 2 bases, the J end by 11 bases, with 10 bases between. CDR3 size: 11 residues. This CDR3 is CASSLSSEKYF. CDR3 in DNA: TGTGCCAGCAGCTTAAGTAGCGAAAAGTACTTC.

The gene calls are TRBV6-2 or TRBV6-3 and TRBJ2-1; 7 bases align to TRBD2. Trimming removed 7 bases from V and 1 base from J; junction bases left unmatched: 4. Germline V gene sequence: CDR1 MNHEY, CDR2 SVGEGT. The CDR3 covers 14 residues. The CDR3 protein is CASKWDYSYNEQFF. CDR3 bases: TGTGCCAGCAAATGGGACTATTCCTACAATGAGCAGTTCTTC.

This clonotype appeared a few times. The chain is built from TRBV25-1 and TRBJ2-3, with 7 bases matching TRBD2. The CDR3 consists of 18 residues. Trimming cost V 3 bases and J 2 bases; bases outside gene matches: 14. Germline-derived CDR1 and CDR2 are MGHDK and SYGVNS. Written as DNA, the CDR3 is TGTGCCAGCAGTGAGACCCTTGGGAGGGTCGGGGCCACAGATACGCAGTATTTT. Its protein is CASSETLGRVGATDTQYF.

The sample holds a few counts of this clonotype. In DNA, the CDR3 is TGCGCCAGCAGCTTTGGACAGGTGGAGACCCAGTACTTC. Protein product: CASSFGQVETQYF. The chain carries TRBV5-1 and TRBJ2-5, with 7 bases aligning to TRBD1. V was pared by 2 bases and J by 5 bases, with 3 bases of the junction left unmatched. This CDR3 has 13 residues. Germline CDR1 reads SGHRS; CDR2 reads YFSETQ.

The rearrangement joins TRBV7-9 to TRBJ2-1; TRBD2 might be the D (5 bases). The V gene lost 11 bases and the J gene lost 0 bases, with 14 bases spanning the gap. CDR1 SEHNR and CDR2 FQNEAQ come from the germline V gene (reference sequence). CDR3 length equals 14 residues. CDR3 amino acids: CAYWRLASYNEQFF. The CDR3 nucleotides are TGTGCCTATTGGCGGCTAGCCTCCTACAATGAGCAGTTCTTC.

V gene TRBV10-3 combines with J gene TRBJ2-1; maybe TRBD2 (6 bases). Trimming cost V 6 bases and J 2 bases, with 8 bases left between them. Germline loops: CDR1 ENHRY, CDR2 SYGVKD. The CDR3 runs 13 residues. This CDR3 is CAIREGTYNEQFF. The CDR3 bases are TGTGCCATCAGGGAGGGGACCTACAATGAGCAGTTCTTC.

This clonotype was counted between two and nine times. The chain uses TRBV28 and TRBJ2-1; TRBD2 might be the D (6 bases). The CDR3 length is 12 residues. V shed 6 bases and J shed 8 bases, with 11 bases lying between them. Germline V gene data show CDR1 as MDHEN and CDR2 as SYDVKM. The CDR3 here is CASRSSVHEQFF. CDR3 nucleotide sequence: TGTGCCAGCAGATCTAGCGTGCATGAGCAGTTCTTC.

The chain uses TRBV20-1 and TRBJ2-5; possibly TRBD1 for D (6 bases). The CDR3 extends over 14 amino acids. V was cut by 0 bases and J by 5 bases, with 13 bases left in between. Per germline, CDR1 DFQATT and CDR2 SNEGSKA (reference sequence). The CDR3 DNA reads as TGCAGTGCTAGAGATCAGGGGCGCGGGGAGACCCAGTACTTC. Translated: CSARDQGRGETQYF.